The clone carrying this T cell receptor beta chain was seen a few times. Antigen unknown. This sample was taken from a study of CD8 T cells in ankylosing spondylitis. TCRdb re-analysed the 5' RACE reads in MiXCR, keeping a single row per CDR3 protein. The sample contains about 200,000 distinct CDR3 sequences, roughly 13% of which appear only once. The CDR3 runs to 14 residues. CDR1 is MGHRA and CDR2 is YSYEKL in the germline V gene. Trimming pared 1 base from V and 5 bases from J, leaving 11 bases between. Study-level findings and limits: Disease-associated clonotypes exhibited CD8+ identity and were relatively infrequent in peripheral blood. Reactive arthritis synovial fluid and blood were previously reported to contain some motif variants. Significant enrichment of disease-linked clones was reported in matched ankylosing spondylitis synovial fluid. What seemed typical of ankylosing spondylitis blood was a TCR beta motif built from roughly eight highly homologous variants.

What was sequenced was blood, either unsorted or a sorted T cell fraction (not recorded which). The V and J genes are TRBV4-1 and TRBJ1-1, with no clear D. This clonotype was sampled from a male donor with ankylosing spondylitis or in good health (not recorded which). CDR3 in DNA: TGCGCCAGCAGCCAAGTACCGGTAGGGACTGAAGCTTTCTTT. It translates to CASSQVPVGTEAFF.